These 28 T cell receptor beta chains were all obtained from the same sample, sequenced in a study of T cell clusters in autoimmune cytopenias. TRB was amplified from 250 ng of peripheral blood genomic DNA per sample. One tube held mixed TRB-A and TRB-B primer pools for touch-down PCR. Following a re-call of the multiplex PCR reads, TCRdb has one entry per CDR3 protein and lacks DNA. The specimen's table records more than 6,000 distinct CDR3 sequences. The sample was also linked to a second study, of T cell repertoires in aging, cancer and after chemotherapy.

The sample comprised peripheral blood. These receptors originate from a human donor in good health.

The gene calls are TRBV10-3 and TRBJ1-1; lacking DNA, the TRBD1 call made by TCRdb goes unchecked. This CDR3 contains 11 residues. CDR1 and CDR2 from the germline V gene are ENHRY and SYGVKD. This CDR3 is CASEGEAEAFF.

This clonotype counts as medium-sized (0.01 to 0.1%) by frequency. The rearrangement links TRBV19 to TRBJ1-1. This CDR3 contains 14 residues. Germline CDR1 and CDR2: LNHDA and SQIVND (reference sequence). CDR3 residues: CASRDPPEKTEAFF. The full variable domain, with the rest looked up from reference TRBV19 and TRBJ1-1, is DGGITQSPKYLFRKEGQNVTLSCEQNLNHDAMYWYRQDPGQGLRLIYYSQIVNDFQKGDIAEGYSVSREKKESFPLTVTSAQKNPTAFYLCASRDPPEKTEAFFGQGTRLTVV.

In terms of frequency, this clonotype is medium-sized (0.01 to 0.1%). The V gene is TRBV19, the J gene TRBJ2-1; the D call of TRBD2 rests on TCRdb alone, since no DNA is present to check it. Germline CDR1 is LNHDA and CDR2 is SQIVND (reference sequence). CDR3 length equals 18 residues. CDR3 amino acids: CASSISGTSGTGGNEQFF.

This chain joins TRBV11-2 and TRBJ2-7; the TCRdb call, TRBD1, lacks DNA for checking. CDR3 length: 13 amino acids. Looked up from germline, CDR1 is SGHAT and CDR2 is FQNNGV. CDR3 loop: CASSLEGGYEQYF.

This clonotype shows up as medium-sized by frequency. This sequence joins TRBV5-6 and TRBJ2-1; TCRdb's D call, TRBD1, is unchecked because there is no DNA. The V gene's germline CDR1 is SGHDT and CDR2 YYEEEE. The CDR3 consists of 14 residues. This chain's CDR3 is CASSPRDSSNEQFF. Combining the CDR3 with reference TRBV5-6 and TRBJ2-1 gives the whole variable domain DAGVTQSPTHLIKTRGQQVTLRCSPKSGHDTVSWYQQALGQGPQFIFQYYEEEERQRGNFPDRFSGHQFPNYSSELNVNALLLGDSALYLCASSPRDSSNEQFFGPGTRLTVL.

Judged by frequency, this clonotype is medium-sized. This chain joins TRBV11-1 and TRBJ1-2; TCRdb's D gene call, TRBD1, goes unchecked for lack of DNA. Per the germline V gene, CDR1 is SGHAT and CDR2 is FQDESV (reference sequence). The CDR3 has 15 residues. CDR3 protein: CASSSDPGSTYGYTF.

The chain has TRBV20-1 and TRBJ1-6; no DNA is available, so the TRBD1 call from TCRdb remains unchecked. Germline V gene lookup returns CDR1 DFQATT and CDR2 SNEGSKA (reference sequence). The CDR3 length is 14 residues. The CDR3 loop is CSVDRGWDNSPLHF.

The V call is TRBV7-2, the J call TRBJ2-7; without DNA, the TCRdb call of TRBD1 cannot be checked. Germline V gene sequence: CDR1 SGHTA, CDR2 FQGNSA. The CDR3 runs 15 residues. CDR3 sequence: CASSLAASGGYEQYF.

This clonotype is labeled medium-sized based on frequency. V gene TRBV11-2 combines with J gene TRBJ2-5; absent DNA, TCRdb's TRBD1 call cannot be checked. This CDR3 is 14 amino acids long. Germline lookup yields CDR1 SGHAT and CDR2 FQNNGV. The CDR3 reads CASSLAPGVETQYF. Looking up the rest from reference TRBV11-2 and TRBJ2-5 gives the full variable domain: EAGVAQSPRYKIIEKRQSVAFWCNPISGHATLYWYQQILGQGPKLLIQFQNNGVVDDSQLPKDRFSAERLKGVDSTLKIQPAKLEDSAVYLCASSLAPGVETQYFGPGTRLLVL.

This clonotype is labeled medium-sized based on frequency. The CDR3 here is CASSDGSSHNEQFF. The chain is built from TRBV6-4 and TRBJ2-1. The CDR3 contains 14 residues. Germline V lookup: CDR1 MRHNA, CDR2 SNTAGT.

The chain joins TRBV6-6 to TRBJ2-7. The CDR3 extends over 12 amino acids. CDR1 is MNHNY and CDR2 is SVGAGI in the germline V gene (reference sequence). CDR3 amino acids: CASSYSGDEQYF.

The rearrangement uses TRBV20-1 and TRBJ1-2; TCRdb proposes TRBD1, but this gene call is untestable without DNA. Germline V gene lookup returns CDR1 DFQATT and CDR2 SNEGSKA (reference sequence). The CDR3 extends over 15 amino acids. The CDR3 here is CSARSGHPALNGYTF.

The chain recombines TRBV7-2 with TRBJ1-5; TCRdb returns TRBD1, unconfirmable since there is no DNA. The CDR3 covers 15 residues. The V gene's germline CDR1 is SGHTA and CDR2 FQGNSA. The CDR3 sequence is CASRSTGGANQPQHF. The whole variable domain, filled in from reference TRBV7-2 and TRBJ1-5, reads GAGVSQSPSNKVTEKGKDVELRCDPISGHTALYWYRQSLGQGLEFLIYFQGNSAPDKSGLPSDRFSAERTGGSVSTLTIQRTQQEDSAVYLCASRSTGGANQPQHFGDGTRLSIL.

The rearrangement joins TRBV11-1 to TRBJ2-1; TCRdb proposes TRBD1, but this gene call is untestable without DNA. CDR1 and CDR2 from the germline V gene are SGHAT and FQDESV (reference sequence). The CDR3 totals 17 residues. The CDR3 is CASSPPSGTGAYNEQFF.

The V and J genes are TRBV11-2 and TRBJ2-1; with no DNA, the TCRdb D assignment of TRBD2 cannot be verified. This CDR3 region has 16 residues. CDR1 SGHAT and CDR2 FQNNGV come from the germline V gene. CDR3 amino acids: CASSFRSGRVDNEQFF.

This chain uses TRBV20-1 with TRBJ2-7; TCRdb calls TRBD1, which cannot be checked without DNA. Per germline, CDR1 DFQATT and CDR2 SNEGSKA (reference sequence). This CDR3 is 14 amino acids long. CDR3 in amino acids: CSASAGTGVAEQYF.

This clonotype ranks as medium-sized in terms of frequency. The CDR3 protein is CASSMGQGNQPQHF. V and J are TRBV6-6 and TRBJ1-5; TCRdb selects TRBD1, and the lack of DNA leaves this call unchecked. Germline CDR1 and CDR2: MNHNY and SVGAGI (reference sequence). This CDR3 spans 14 amino acids.

By frequency, this clonotype is medium-sized. The rearrangement joins TRBV19 to TRBJ1-2; the D call of TRBD1 rests on TCRdb alone, since no DNA is present to check it. The CDR3 sequence is 16 residues long. Germline CDR1 is LNHDA and CDR2 is SQIVND (reference sequence). The CDR3 loop reads CASSISTVTLNYGYTF.

The gene calls are TRBV7-9 and TRBJ2-5; the D call of TRBD1 rests on TCRdb alone, since no DNA is present to check it. CDR1 is SEHNR, CDR2 FQNEAQ, per germline (reference sequence). This CDR3 spans 15 amino acids. CDR3 loop: CASSLEAGELETQYF.

This clonotype is identified as medium-sized (0.01 to 0.1%) from frequency. This sequence joins TRBV19 and TRBJ2-3. The CDR3 sequence is 12 residues long. From germline, CDR1 is LNHDA and CDR2 SQIVND (reference sequence). The CDR3 region is CASSINTDTQYF. Full variable domain (rest looked up from reference TRBV19 and TRBJ2-3): DGGITQSPKYLFRKEGQNVTLSCEQNLNHDAMYWYRQDPGQGLRLIYYSQIVNDFQKGDIAEGYSVSREKKESFPLTVTSAQKNPTAFYLCASSINTDTQYFGPGTRLTVL.

The V call is TRBV7-2, the J call TRBJ1-1; TCRdb's D gene call, TRBD1, goes unchecked for lack of DNA. The germline V gene encodes CDR1 SGHTA and CDR2 FQGNSA. The CDR3 spans 12 residues. Here the CDR3 reads CASNNRGTEAFF. Looking up the rest from reference TRBV7-2 and TRBJ1-1 gives the full variable domain: GAGVSQSPSNKVTEKGKDVELRCDPISGHTALYWYRQSLGQGLEFLIYFQGNSAPDKSGLPSDRFSAERTGGSVSTLTIQRTQQEDSAVYLCASNNRGTEAFFGQGTRLTVV.

This clonotype is medium-sized by frequency. This chain connects TRBV6-5 to TRBJ1-4; absent DNA, TCRdb's TRBD1 call cannot be checked. The CDR3 sequence is 16 residues long. CDR1 is MNHEY and CDR2 is SVGAGI in the germline V gene. The CDR3 sequence is CASSYSRDSPYEKLFF.

By frequency, this clonotype is medium-sized. The chain carries TRBV12-3 or TRBV12-4 and TRBJ2-3; TCRdb picks TRBD2, but there is no DNA to check that call. CDR3 length: 17 amino acids. The CDR3 sequence: CASTSSSSGWDLDTQYF.

This clonotype shows up as medium-sized by frequency. The gene calls are TRBV6-1 and TRBJ2-2; the D call of TRBD1 rests on TCRdb alone, since no DNA is present to check it. The CDR3 length is 16 residues. Germline assignment: CDR1 MNHNS and CDR2 SASEGT. CDR3 sequence reads: CASSEVPRGNTGELFF.

The chain has TRBV6-2 or TRBV6-3 and TRBJ1-2; the TCRdb call, TRBD1, lacks DNA for checking. The CDR3 loop spans 17 amino acids. Looked up from germline, CDR1 is MNHEY and CDR2 is SVGEGT. The CDR3 reads CASRMKGQTGRIYGYTF.

This clonotype counts as medium-sized by frequency. The chain carries TRBV15 and TRBJ2-5; the D call from TCRdb, TRBD2, cannot be confirmed without DNA. Germline-derived CDR1 and CDR2 are LNHNV and YYDKDF (reference sequence). This CDR3 has 15 residues. The CDR3 spells CATSREVGLLETQYF.

According to its frequency, this clonotype is medium-sized. The CDR3 is CASSWTGLGSPLHF. This chain uses TRBV27 with TRBJ1-6; TCRdb calls TRBD1, which cannot be checked without DNA. From germline, CDR1 is MNHEY and CDR2 SMNVEV (reference sequence). CDR3 length equals 14 residues.

The J gene is TRBJ1-4, the V gene TRBV4-2. Looked up from germline, CDR1 is LGHNA and CDR2 is YNFKEQ. The CDR3 length is 16 residues. The CDR3 is CASSLQRGSFNEKLFF.